Shown below are 18 T cell receptor beta chains from a single sample sequenced in a study of cytomegalovirus exposure and HLA in healthy donors. The PCR had 60 Vbeta and 13 Jbeta primers. Only in-frame clones appear in the TCRdb table, and some are missing; sequencing was by immunoSEQ multiplex PCR. The data show around 150,000 clones, almost 80% seen once. The sample comprised PBMCs. The source of these receptors is a man aged 18 to 35 in good health and CMV-seropositive.

V usage is TRBV30 and J usage is TRBJ1-2; D is perhaps TRBD1 (6 bases). V shed 1 base and J shed 1 base, with 7 bases lying between them. The germline CDR1 and CDR2 sequences are GTSNPN and SVGIG (reference sequence). CDR3 length: 13 amino acids. The CDR3: CAWSEDSNYGYTF. The CDR3 DNA reads TGTGCCTGGAGTGAGGACAGTAACTATGGCTACACCTTC.

V and J are TRBV20-1 and TRBJ1-2; D possibly corresponds to TRBD1 (6 bases). The CDR3 has 11 residues. Trimming took off 6 bases at V and 4 bases at J, with 9 bases between the two ends. Germline V lookup: CDR1 DFQATT, CDR2 SNEGSKA (reference sequence). This chain's CDR3 is CSAPGVYGYTF. The CDR3 region has the DNA TGCAGTGCCCCAGGGGTCTATGGCTACACCTTC.

V is TRBV19 and J is TRBJ1-2; tentatively, D is TRBD1 (6 bases). CDR1 and CDR2 from the germline V gene are LNHDA and SQIVND (reference sequence). The V gene lost 3 bases and the J gene lost 6 bases, with 11 bases spanning the gap. The CDR3 length is 13 residues. CDR3 in amino acids: CASSMGPGDGYTF. The CDR3 bases are TGTGCCAGTAGTATGGGGCCAGGGGATGGCTACACCTTC.

The chain has TRBV4-1 and TRBJ2-1; 7 bases line up with TRBD1. This CDR3 has 12 amino acids. V lost 3 bases to trimming and J lost 14 bases; unmatched junction nucleotides: 7. Per the germline V gene, CDR1 is MGHRA and CDR2 is YSYEKL. The CDR3 region is CASSQTGTVEFF. CDR3 nucleotides: TGCGCCAGCAGCCAGACCGGGACAGTGGAGTTCTTC.

This chain connects TRBV27 to TRBJ1-1; D is undetermined. The V end lost 1 base, the J end lost 0 bases, and 9 bases lay between the germline ends. Per the germline V gene, CDR1 is MNHEY and CDR2 is SMNVEV (reference sequence). The CDR3 has 15 amino acids. Here the CDR3 reads CASSLWNSLNTEAFF. CDR3 bases: TGTGCCAGCAGTTTATGGAACAGCTTGAACACTGAAGCTTTCTTT.

V and J are TRBV5-6 and TRBJ1-3; the D gene is possibly TRBD1 (5 bases). There are 15 residues in the CDR3. The V gene lost 1 base and the J gene lost 3 bases, with 11 bases spanning the gap. Germline V CDR1 and CDR2: SGHDT, YYEEEE. CDR3 sequence: CASSLPRGGGNTIYF. CDR3 in DNA: TGTGCCAGCAGCTTGCCTCGGGGGGGTGGAAACACCATATATTTT.

The chain couples TRBV4-1 to TRBJ2-7, with 8 nucleotides matching TRBD1. This CDR3 has 17 amino acids. V gave up 3 bases and J gave up 1 base; unmatched junction bases: 11. The germline gives CDR1 MGHRA, CDR2 YSYEKL. As DNA, the CDR3 is TGCGCCAGCAGCCATTTCGCCCGACAGGGGAGGTCCTACGAGCAGTACTTC. Its translation is CASSHFARQGRSYEQYF.

The chain carries TRBV7-2 and TRBJ2-2, with D perhaps matching TRBD1 (5 bases). The CDR3 runs 13 residues. Germline-derived CDR1 and CDR2 are SGHTA and FQGNSA. The germline V and J ends were trimmed by 11 bases and 1 base, with 11 bases remaining between them. CDR3 protein: CAVQDRNTGELFF. The CDR3 coding sequence is TGTGCCGTCCAAGACAGGAACACCGGGGAGCTGTTTTTT.

The chain has TRBV2 and TRBJ1-5; D gene unclear. The CDR3 spans 12 residues. The germline V gene encodes CDR1 SNHLY and CDR2 FYNNEI. V shed 6 bases and J shed 6 bases, with 9 bases lying between them. In DNA, the CDR3 is TGTGCCAGCAGAGACGGGTTTCAGCCCCAGCATTTT. Translating gives CASRDGFQPQHF.

The rearrangement uses TRBV7-9 and TRBJ2-3; possible D gene TRBD1, 6 bases. Looked up from germline, CDR1 is SEHNR and CDR2 is FQNEAQ (reference sequence). This CDR3 spans 16 amino acids. V was shortened by 2 bases and J by 1 base, with 13 bases between the two germline ends. The CDR3 spells CASSLPRGSGTDTQYF. The CDR3 coding sequence is TGTGCCAGCAGCTTACCGAGGGGGAGCGGCACAGATACGCAGTATTTT.

The chain uses TRBV7-9 and TRBJ2-1; the D is unclear. The CDR3 contains 16 residues. From germline, CDR1 is SEHNR and CDR2 FQNEAQ (reference sequence). V lost 5 bases, J lost 6 bases, and 20 bases lay in between. CDR3 in DNA: TGTGCCAGCAGCCCCACCGACTGGATAGAGGTCAATGAGCAGTTCTTC. Residues: CASSPTDWIEVNEQFF.

This rearrangement joins TRBV4-1 to TRBJ2-7; 11 bases agree with TRBD1. V lost 4 bases to trimming and J lost 2 bases; unmatched junction nucleotides: 4. Germline lookup yields CDR1 MGHRA and CDR2 YSYEKL. This CDR3 is 15 amino acids long. The CDR3 DNA sequence: TGCGCCAGCAGCCTTGCGGGACAGGGGGCCTACGAGCAGTACTTC. Residues: CASSLAGQGAYEQYF.

This rearrangement joins TRBV21-1 to TRBJ2-1; TRBD1, as called in the table, went unchecked against the DNA. TRBV21-1 is a listed pseudogene. This CDR3 spans 18 amino acids. CDR3 sequence: CASSKLVDRSRPNNEQFF. The DNA for the CDR3 is TGTGCCAGCAGCAAATTAGTTGACAGGTCTCGTCCGAACAATGAGCAGTTCTTC.

The rearrangement links TRBV7-8 to TRBJ1-1; maybe TRBD1 (6 bases). The germline V gene has CDR1 SGHVS and CDR2 FQNEAQ. The CDR3 loop spans 16 amino acids. The V gene lost 5 bases and the J gene lost 5 bases, with 21 bases spanning the gap. Here the CDR3 reads CASSLGQLVGQTEAFF. Written as DNA, the CDR3 is TGTGCCAGCAGCCTCGGACAGCTGGTGGGTCAGACTGAAGCTTTCTTT.

The V and J genes are TRBV10-3 and TRBJ1-2, with a possible D match to TRBD1 (6 bases). Trimming cost V 7 bases and J 8 bases, with 14 bases left between them. Germline V lookup: CDR1 ENHRY, CDR2 SYGVKD. This CDR3 contains 12 residues. CDR3 in DNA: TGTGCCATCAAGGCAACAGGGTTGGGCTACACCTTC. It specifies CAIKATGLGYTF.

The gene calls are TRBV29-1 and TRBJ2-7; TRBD2 matches 9 bases. The CDR3 length is 13 residues. V lost 4 bases to trimming and J lost 3 bases; unmatched junction nucleotides: 4. The germline V gene has CDR1 SQVTM and CDR2 ANQGSEA. CDR3 sequence (DNA): TGCAGCGTTGTCCTAGCGGGAATCTACGAGCAGTACTTC. This translates into CSVVLAGIYEQYF.

The chain combines TRBV7-9 with TRBJ2-1; perhaps TRBD2 as D (6 bases). V lost 10 bases, J lost 5 bases, and 15 bases lay in between. CDR1 and CDR2 (germline): SEHNR, FQNEAQ (reference sequence). The CDR3 contains 13 residues. In DNA, the CDR3 is TGTGCCATCCGGGGCGGGGCCGACAATGAGCAGTTCTTC. Its translation is CAIRGGADNEQFF.

The chain couples TRBV27 to TRBJ2-7, with TRBD2 identical over 14 bases. Germline loops: CDR1 MNHEY, CDR2 SMNVEV (reference sequence). The V and J ends lost 5 bases and 3 bases, in that order; junction bases with no gene match: 3. There are 15 residues in the CDR3. CDR3 DNA: TGTGCCAGCAGTAAGGGACTAGCGGGAGACTACGAGCAGTACTTC. This codes for CASSKGLAGDYEQYF.